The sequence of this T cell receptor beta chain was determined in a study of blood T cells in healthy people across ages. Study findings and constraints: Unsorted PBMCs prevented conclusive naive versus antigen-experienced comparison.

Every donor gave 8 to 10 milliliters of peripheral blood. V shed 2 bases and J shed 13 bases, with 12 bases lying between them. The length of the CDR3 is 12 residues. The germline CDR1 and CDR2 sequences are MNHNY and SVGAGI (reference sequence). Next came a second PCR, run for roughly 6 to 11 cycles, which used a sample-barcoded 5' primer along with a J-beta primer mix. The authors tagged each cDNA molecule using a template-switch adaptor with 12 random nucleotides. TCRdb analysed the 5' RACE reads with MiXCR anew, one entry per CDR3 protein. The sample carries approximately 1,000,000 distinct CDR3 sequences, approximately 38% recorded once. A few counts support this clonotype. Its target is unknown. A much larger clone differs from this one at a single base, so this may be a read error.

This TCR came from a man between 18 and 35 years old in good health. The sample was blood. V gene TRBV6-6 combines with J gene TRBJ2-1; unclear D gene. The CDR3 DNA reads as TGTGCCAGCAGTTACCCCCCAGAGACCCAGTTCTTC. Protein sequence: CASSYPPETQFF.